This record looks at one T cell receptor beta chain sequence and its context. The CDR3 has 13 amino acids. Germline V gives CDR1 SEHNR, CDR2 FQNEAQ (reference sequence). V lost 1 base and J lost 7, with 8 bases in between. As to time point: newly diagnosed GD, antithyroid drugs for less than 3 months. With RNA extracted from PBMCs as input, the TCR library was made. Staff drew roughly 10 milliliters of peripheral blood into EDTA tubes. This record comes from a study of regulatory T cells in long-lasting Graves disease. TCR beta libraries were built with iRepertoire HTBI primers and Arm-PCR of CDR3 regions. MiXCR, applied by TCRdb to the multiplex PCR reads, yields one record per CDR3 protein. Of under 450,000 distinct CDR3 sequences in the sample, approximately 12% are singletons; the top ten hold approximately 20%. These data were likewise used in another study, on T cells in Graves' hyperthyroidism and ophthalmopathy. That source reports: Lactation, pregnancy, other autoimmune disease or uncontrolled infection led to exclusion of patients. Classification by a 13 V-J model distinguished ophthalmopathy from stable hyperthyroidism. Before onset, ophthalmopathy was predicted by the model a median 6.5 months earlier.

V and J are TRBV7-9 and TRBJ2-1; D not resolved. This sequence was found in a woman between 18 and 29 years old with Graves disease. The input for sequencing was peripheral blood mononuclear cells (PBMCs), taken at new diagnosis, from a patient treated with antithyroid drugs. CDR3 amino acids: CASSLGAWNEQFF. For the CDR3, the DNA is TGTGCCAGCAGCTTAGGTGCTTGGAATGAGCAGTTCTTC.